These T cell receptor beta chains were read from a single sample in a study of shared clonotypes between healthy human individuals. Repertoires were generated with immunoSEQ multiplex PCR, while TCRdb's copy carries only in-frame clones and drops some. This sample has 190,000 or so clones, with about 68% found just once. The sequenced sample was memory CD4+ T cells sorted from blood. Receptor source: a young man in good health. The CDR3 runs from the conserved cysteine through the conserved F or W. Fields, in order: V gene, D gene, clone size, J gene, CDR3 DNA, CDR3 protein. The D gene is left open where the match is weak. Some rows mark clone size as missing; the rest say once, few, many or name a class of expanded clone.

TRBV5-1	-	-	TRBJ2-7	TGCGCCAGCAGCCCCACGGGGACAAGGACTAGAGCTTCCTACGAGCAGTACTTC	CASSPTGTRTRASYEQYF
TRBV28	TRBD1	-	TRBJ2-7	TGTGCCAGCAGCCGGACAGGCGGCGAGCAGTACTTC	CASSRTGGEQYF
TRBV2	TRBD1	-	TRBJ1-2	TGTGCCAGCAGTGAACTAGGGACAGGGGGCTCCTATGGCTACACCTTC	CASSELGTGGSYGYTF
TRBV5-1	-	few	TRBJ1-2	TGCGCCAGCAGCAGCGGTGGGAGTGTCATATATGGCTACACCTTC	CASSSGGSVIYGYTF
TRBV6-1	TRBD1	-	TRBJ1-2	TGTGCCAGCAGTGTGGGGCGGGGACAGGGATCCACCTTC	CASSVGRGQGSTF
TRBV7-6	-	-	TRBJ2-3	TGTGCCAGCAGCTTAGGCGGCCCCGCGCAGTATTTT	CASSLGGPAQYF
TRBV6-5	TRBD2	many	TRBJ2-2	TGTGCCAGCAGTTACCTGACTAGCGGGAGACCCGGGGAGCTGTTTTTT	CASSYLTSGRPGELFF
TRBV5-4	-	once	TRBJ2-1	TGTGCCAGCAGCTTGGCTCAAGTGGGGGGAGAGCAGTTCTTC	CASSLAQVGGEQFF
TRBV29-1	-	-	TRBJ2-3	TGCAGCTTTGGGTGGGGAGATACGCAGTATTTT	CSFGWGDTQYF
TRBV2	-	few	TRBJ1-5	TGTGCCAGCAGTGGACAGCCCACCCAGCCCCAGCATTTT	CASSGQPTQPQHF
TRBV5-1	-	-	TRBJ2-1	TGCGCCAGCAGCTTGGGTCCAGTAAAGGTTTCTGAGCAGTTCTTC	CASSLGPVKVSEQFF
TRBV5-1	TRBD1	-	TRBJ1-2	TGCGCCAGCAGCTTGGCCGGGACAGGGGGCGGCTACACCTTC	CASSLAGTGGGYTF
TRBV28	-	once	TRBJ2-7	TGTGCCAGCAGTTCCCCGGGACATCGGCAGTACTTC	CASSSPGHRQYF
TRBV7-9	-	few	TRBJ1-3	TGTGCCAGCAGCTTATTTGAGGCAATCTCTGGAAACACCATATATTTT	CASSLFEAISGNTIYF
TRBV7-3	TRBD1	-	TRBJ2-7	TGTGCCAGCAGCTTAGACGCCGGGACAGGTACCTACGAGCAGTACTTC	CASSLDAGTGTYEQYF